These 14 T cell receptor beta chains were all obtained from the same sample, sequenced in a study of blood T cell repertoires in COVID-19. This table comes from immunoSEQ multiplex PCR, and its TCRdb copy is limited to in-frame clones, with some not included. The profile shows roughly 200,000 clones, more than 85% of them singletons. The sample comprised peripheral blood. Source of these receptors: a man aged 55-75 years with acute or convalescent COVID-19.

The chain joins TRBV4-2 to TRBJ1-2; D is possibly TRBD1 (5 bases). CDR3 length: 15 amino acids. Germline CDR1 and CDR2: LGHNA and YNFKEQ. V was pared by 4 bases and J by 4 bases, with 16 bases between. In DNA form, the CDR3 reads TGTGCCAGCAGCCTTTCTTCGGGGGGGAGCTATGGCTACACCTTC. As protein: CASSLSSGGSYGYTF.

For this clone: Other DNA sequences from this sample encode an identical CDR3 as well. CDR3 sequence (DNA): TGTGCCAGCAGTTTAAGGGGGGAGCAGTTCTTC. This gives the protein CASSLRGEQFF. J is TRBJ2-1 and V is TRBV12-3 or TRBV12-4, with a tentative D call TRBD1 (6 bases). This CDR3 has 11 residues. V lost 2 bases to trimming and J lost 10 bases, with 6 bases between them.

The chain has TRBV5-1 and TRBJ1-2; D unclear. Germline CDR1 SGHRS, CDR2 YFSETQ. The CDR3 is 13 residues long. The V end was cut by 0 bases, the J end by 9 bases, with 12 bases between. The CDR3 reads CASSLGLVESYTF. CDR3 DNA sequence: TGCGCCAGCAGCTTGGGGTTGGTAGAGAGCTACACCTTC.

This clone was seen more than once but under ten times. The J gene is TRBJ1-6, the V gene TRBV2, with 9 nucleotides matching TRBD1. Trimming removed 7 bases from V and 9 bases from J; junction bases left unmatched: 7. Germline-derived CDR1 and CDR2 are SNHLY and FYNNEI. The CDR3 has 14 amino acids. In DNA form, the CDR3 reads TGTGCCAGCAACCGGGACAGGGAAATTTCACCCCTCCACTTT. Protein: CASNRDREISPLHF.

This clone was picked up one time. The V call is TRBV29-1, the J call TRBJ2-2; D unresolved. In germline, CDR1 is SQVTM, CDR2 ANQGSEA. The CDR3 totals 12 residues. Trimming cost V 6 bases and J 2 bases, with 7 bases left between them. As DNA, the CDR3 is TGCAGCGTGCTGACAAACACCGGGGAGCTGTTTTTT. Translation: CSVLTNTGELFF.

The rearrangement uses TRBV4-3 and TRBJ2-5; no reliable D call. The V end lost 4 bases, the J end lost 2 bases, and 14 bases lay between the germline ends. CDR3 length equals 15 residues. The germline V gene has CDR1 LGHNA and CDR2 YSLEER. CDR3 DNA: TGCGCCAGCAGCCCCGTTGCGACGGAGCAAGAGACCCAGTACTTC. It is translated as CASSPVATEQETQYF.

This sequence joins TRBV7-9 and TRBJ2-5; possibly TRBD2 for D (5 bases). Germline V gives CDR1 SEHNR, CDR2 FQNEAQ (reference sequence). CDR3 size: 16 residues. V lost 5 bases, J lost 5 bases, and 21 bases lay in between. The CDR3 DNA reads TGTGCCAGCAGCCCCCCAAACGTGAGGGAAGGGGAGACCCAGTACTTC. Its translation is CASSPPNVREGETQYF.

The genes are TRBV5-4 and TRBJ2-5, with 11 bases that match TRBD2. The junction had 22 bases not matched to a gene; V was cut back by 2 bases and J by 7 bases. The CDR3 covers 20 residues. CDR1 and CDR2 (germline): SGHNT, YYREEE (reference sequence). CDR3 protein: CASSFSSGGSTTPPLVTQYF. The CDR3, as DNA: TGTGCCAGCAGCTTTTCTAGCGGGGGGTCGACGACACCTCCACTAGTGACCCAGTACTTC.

The DNA for the CDR3 is TGTGCCAGCAGTCGACAGGGCGGGGAGCAGTTCTTC. It yields the protein CASSRQGGEQFF. The rearrangement uses TRBV27 and TRBJ2-1, with 7 positions matching TRBD1. CDR1 is MNHEY and CDR2 is SMNVEV in the germline V gene (reference sequence). The CDR3 contains 12 residues. Germline trimming cut 5 bases from V and 10 bases from J; bases unmatched to any gene: 5.

The rearrangement uses TRBV19 and TRBJ2-7; 11 nucleotides line up with TRBD1. The CDR3 contains 14 residues. The V gene's germline CDR1 is LNHDA and CDR2 SQIVND (reference sequence). J was trimmed by 6 bases and V by 3 bases; bases with no gene match: 4. As DNA, the CDR3 is TGTGCCAGTAGTATGGGTGGGACAGGGGGCGAGCAGTACTTC. This encodes CASSMGGTGGEQYF.

The V and J genes are TRBV27 and TRBJ2-1; TRBD2 aligns across 9 bases. V shed 2 bases and J 4 bases; nucleotides not matched to a gene: 6. This CDR3 is built from 16 residues. Germline CDR1 reads MNHEY; CDR2 reads SMNVEV (reference sequence). DNA for the CDR3: TGTGCCAGCAGTTTAAGCCTAGCGGGGTCGTACAATGAGCAGTTCTTC. The encoded protein is CASSLSLAGSYNEQFF.

This clone was seen a few times. This chain uses TRBV18 with TRBJ1-4; 12 bases are a match to TRBD1. The CDR3 contains 16 residues. Per germline, CDR1 KGHSH and CDR2 LQKENI. With 6 bases clipped from V and 8 bases from J, the junction kept 10 bases outside the gene matches. The CDR3 DNA is TGTGCCAGCTCGCCGGGACAGGGGGCGTTTGACGAAAAACTGTTTTTT. It encodes CASSPGQGAFDEKLFF. Supplemented by reference TRBV18 and TRBJ1-4, the full variable domain reads NAGVMQNPRHLVRRRGQEARLRCSPMKGHSHVYWYRQLPEEGLKFMVYLQKENIIDESGMPKERFSAEFPKEGPSILRIQQVVRGDSAAYFCASSPGQGAFDEKLFFGSGTQLSVL.

The CDR3 DNA follows: TGTGCCAGCATCCCACCGGGACTAACCACAGATACGCAGTATTTT. Its protein is CASIPPGLTTDTQYF. The rearrangement joins TRBV28 to TRBJ2-3, with 7 bases aligning to TRBD2. Unmatched junction bases numbered 9, after V lost 7 bases and J lost 2 bases. This CDR3 is built from 15 residues. Looked up from germline, CDR1 is MDHEN and CDR2 is SYDVKM.

The chain recombines TRBV5-1 with TRBJ1-2; 10 positions agree with TRBD1. The V gene end was trimmed by 3 bases and the J gene end by 4 bases; junction bases not matched to a gene: 6. The CDR3 totals 15 residues. Germline V gene sequence: CDR1 SGHRS, CDR2 YFSETQ. The CDR3 is CASSSGDRGSYGYTF. DNA for the CDR3: TGCGCCAGCAGCTCAGGGGACAGGGGCTCCTATGGCTACACCTTC.